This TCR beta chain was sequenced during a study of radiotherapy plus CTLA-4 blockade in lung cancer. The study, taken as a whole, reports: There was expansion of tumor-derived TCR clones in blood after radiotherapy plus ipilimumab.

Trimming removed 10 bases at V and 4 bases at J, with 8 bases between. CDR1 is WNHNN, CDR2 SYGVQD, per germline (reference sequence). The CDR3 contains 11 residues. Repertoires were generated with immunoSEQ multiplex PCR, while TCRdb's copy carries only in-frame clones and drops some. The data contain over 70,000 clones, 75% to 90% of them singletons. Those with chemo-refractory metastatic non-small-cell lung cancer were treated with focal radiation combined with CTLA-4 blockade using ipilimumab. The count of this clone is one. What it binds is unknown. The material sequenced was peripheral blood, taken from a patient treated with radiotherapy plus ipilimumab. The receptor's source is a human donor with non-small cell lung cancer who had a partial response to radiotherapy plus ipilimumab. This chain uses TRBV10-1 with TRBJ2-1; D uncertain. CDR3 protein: CANTSYNEQFF. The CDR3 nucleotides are TGCGCCAACACCAGTTACAATGAGCAGTTCTTC.